This T cell receptor (beta chain) was recorded in a study of T cells in Graves' hyperthyroidism and ophthalmopathy. Study-level results: Blood also carried most thyroid clonotypes expanded above 0.001. Ophthalmopathy prediction by the model preceded onset by a median roughly 6 months. Separating ophthalmopathy from stable hyperthyroidism was achieved by a 13 V-J model.

CDR1 is LGHDT and CDR2 is YNNKEL in the germline V gene (reference sequence). The CDR3 contains 15 residues. The germline V and J ends were trimmed by 0 bases and 0 bases, with 6 bases remaining between them. For this clonotype: Its target is not known.

Blood was sampled at initial diagnosis of hyperthyroidism, prior to onset of any ophthalmopathy symptoms. TCR beta CDR3 regions were amplified from RNA. Using the HTBI primer set, a first-round RT-PCR was run on the TCR CDR3. Each CDR3 protein gets one entry after TCRdb re-called the multiplex PCR reads with MiXCR. The sample holds fewer than 300,000 distinct CDR3 sequences, approximately 14% seen once. This clonotype originated in a woman aged 50 to 65 with Graves' hyperthyroidism that later progressed to Graves' ophthalmopathy. Sequenced material: blood. The chain employs TRBV3-1 and TRBJ1-3, with D unclear. Here the CDR3 DNA reads TGTGCCAGCAGCCAAGACAGGTCCTCTGGAAACACCATATATTTT. Amino acids: CASSQDRSSGNTIYF. The whole variable domain, remainder taken from reference TRBV3-1 and TRBJ1-3, is DTAVSQTPKYLVTQMGNDKSIKCEQNLGHDTMYWYKQDSKKFLKIMFSYNNKELIINETVPNRFSPKSPDKAHLNLHINSLELGDSAVYFCASSQDRSSGNTIYFGEGSWLTVV.